This entry describes one T cell receptor (beta chain). The target antigen is unknown. This entry is derived from a study of human T cells and chemical hapten exposure. Study at large: Patch tests put 0.01% DPC on the upper back, and the results were checked at 6 days. Study-wide results and limits: Since the donors had alopecia, their immune response may not be the same as that of healthy people. With patch test score, the counts of PT1 expanded TCRs showed a positive correlation.

TCRdb reprocessed the RACE reads via MiXCR and lists one record per CDR3 protein. The repertoire holds more than 250,000 distinct CDR3 sequences, with roughly 8.9% as singletons. Time point defined: pre-sensitization, week 0. This sample's treatment: therapeutic diphenylcyclopropenone sensitization with weekly scalp DPC. The source of this sequence is a woman aged 35 to 49 with alopecia areata. Some clones in this sample may be carry-over from other donors' samples. The sequenced sample was whole blood, obtained in connection with sensitization to the hapten diphenylcyclopropenone (DPC).

CDR3 residues: CASSQEGAGQETQYF. CDR3 DNA: TGTGCCAGCAGTCAAGAAGGGGCAGGGCAGGAGACCCAGTACTTC. The chain links TRBV28 to TRBJ2-5; perhaps TRBD1 as D (5 bases). From germline, CDR1 is MDHEN and CDR2 SYDVKM. There are 15 residues in the CDR3. Trimming took 5 bases from V and 5 from J, leaving 18 bases between them.